Listed below are T cell receptor beta chains from one sample, sequenced in a study of blood T cell repertoires in COVID-19. Sequencing was performed with immunoSEQ multiplex PCR; in TCRdb, only in-frame clones are kept and a portion is missing. The top ten clones hold 15% to 20% of a sample with over 200,000 clones, less than 90% of them seen once. The sample comprised peripheral blood. These receptors came from a woman of 80 years or more with active or convalescent COVID-19. CDR3s include the opening cysteine and the closing phenylalanine or tryptophan. D genes are given only for firm matches.

J gene | V gene | D gene | CDR3 protein
TRBJ2-1 | TRBV18 | TRBD2 | CASSPVAGCPVEQFF
TRBJ2-5 | TRBV25-1 | TRBD2 | CASSLAGGTRETQYF
TRBJ2-7 | TRBV20-1 | TRBD1 | CSASGRTGAYEQYF
TRBJ1-6 | TRBV9 | TRBD1 | CASSVSGQEDPYNSPLHF
TRBJ2-7 | TRBV24-1 | . | CATSDKPHRAASGEQYF
TRBJ1-5 | TRBV27 | TRBD1 | CASSGTAINQPQHF
TRBJ2-2 | TRBV24-1 | TRBD1 | CATSATGAGELFF
TRBJ1-5 | TRBV6-5 | . | CASTQKSSHQHF
TRBJ1-5 | TRBV7-2 | . | CASSSGALDQPQHF
TRBJ1-2 | TRBV6-6 | . | CASSGRDGYTF
TRBJ1-2 | TRBV18 | TRBD1 | CASSPTGTGAYGYTF
TRBJ2-7 | TRBV28 | . | CASSLPRTGYNEQYF
TRBJ2-1 | TRBV13 | TRBD2 | CASSSAGGSYNEQFF
TRBJ2-7 | TRBV11-2 | . | CASRSIFSGYEQYF
TRBJ2-2 | TRBV5-1 | . | CASSFSGYTGELFF
TRBJ2-5 | TRBV5-6 | TRBD1 | CASRQTGNQETQYF
TRBJ2-5 | TRBV3-1/TRBV3-2 | TRBD1 | CASSQVWTGETQYF
TRBJ2-3 | TRBV7-9 | . | CASNRNTPRDTQYF
TRBJ2-7 | TRBV30 | . | CAWSVLSGEQYF
TRBJ1-2 | TRBV28 | . | CASTSGRDYGYTF
TRBJ1-2 | TRBV5-4 | TRBD1 | CASSLGLQGGNYGYTF
TRBJ2-3 | TRBV7-2 | TRBD2 | CASSSRPGTTSTDTQYF
TRBJ1-5 | TRBV28 | . | CASSLGGSNQPQHF
TRBJ2-7 | TRBV30 | . | CAWSVGGESYEQYF
TRBJ1-5 | TRBV7-7 | . | CASSPLLRIGQNNQPQHF
TRBJ2-3 | TRBV5-6 | TRBD2 | CASSHETSEVDTQYF
TRBJ2-7 | TRBV18 | . | CASSPPIAAYEQYF
TRBJ2-2 | TRBV11-2 | . | CASSSTRAGELFF
TRBJ2-1 | TRBV4-1 | TRBD2 | CASSQGSSGGAANEQFF
TRBJ2-1 | TRBV28 | . | CASGFRVGRRGEQFF
TRBJ2-2 | TRBV20-1 | . | CSARWPGELFF
TRBJ1-1 | TRBV7-8 | TRBD1 | CASSLRQGTMNTEAFF
TRBJ2-3 | TRBV4-1 | TRBD2 | CASSLRTSGGSDTQYF
TRBJ1-1 | TRBV10-3 | . | CAIGRGGAENTEAFF
TRBJ1-5 | TRBV6-2/TRBV6-3 | TRBD1 | CASSLDRENQPQHF
TRBJ2-5 | TRBV15 | . | CATHFLGGQPEETQYF
TRBJ2-5 | TRBV7-8 | TRBD1 | CASSSGTGQETQYF
TRBJ2-7 | TRBV4-3 | . | CASSPDLLGLGDGAEQYF
TRBJ1-3 | TRBV18 | . | CASSPGSGTGNTIYF
TRBJ2-1 | TRBV7-9 | TRBD1 | CASTRLGQGINEQFF
TRBJ1-5 | TRBV19 | . | CATSSWGGVRQPQHF
TRBJ1-2 | TRBV19 | . | CASSIANGANYGYTF
TRBJ2-1 | TRBV7-8 | TRBD2 | CASSLLAGGPYNEQFF